This TCR beta chain was sequenced during a study of cytomegalovirus exposure and HLA in healthy donors (dated by TCRdb to about 2017). A note on the overall study: According to an earlier analysis of 550 to 750 of the donors, 200 million or so T cells yielded 117 million unique TCR beta sequences and more than 250 Gb of sequence data. Around 300 gigabases of sequencing data and tens of millions of unique TCR sequences were included in an early release covering 550 to 800 HLA-typed donors. The genetic ancestry cluster associated with self-reported Caucasian donors included 81% of the roughly 380 genotyped donors. The study was designed to test whether signatures of past pathogen exposure could be identified by cataloging public T cell receptors. The T cell repertoires of roughly 660 subjects were profiled by immunosequencing and related to cytomegalovirus serostatus. A separate validation cohort of over a hundred different subjects was used in addition to the approximately 700-subject first cohort. To predict cytomegalovirus infection status, the study brought together high-throughput TCR immunosequencing, statistical association of individual TCRs with disease status, and machine learning. A later analysis re-examined previously published TCR beta repertoires from just over 650 donors and added high-resolution HLA genotyping to investigate patterns of TCR occurrence. In the later analysis, no new phenotypic data were used to find candidate immune exposures; instead, reliance was placed on TCR beta sequences and their occurrence across donors. In an earlier analysis of 500 to 650 of the donors, high-throughput TCR beta sequencing was used to judge whether each TCR beta V gene segment behaved as functional or pseudogenic. Donor age, sex, ethnicity and CMV serostatus were compiled together with the repertoire data. In a later genetic analysis, genome-wide SNP genotypes for about 60% of the 666 donors were used, and that subset was treated as a discovery cohort. Every repertoire in the discovery cohort had been generated on one and the same sequencing platform. Both class I and class II loci were covered by HLA typing, at four-digit resolution. Typing coverage differed by locus: A, B, C, DRB1 and DQB1 were typed in about 620-630 donors, DQA1 in 500 to 550, DPA1 in 600 to 610, and DPB1 in approximately 450. Because of strong linkage in the cohort, roughly 5 DR-DQ haplotypes were treated as single units for association and clustering. Among some 400 genotyped donors of the cohort, an average of approximately 240,000 unique TCR beta nucleotide sequences were sequenced per donor, roughly 20% of them non-productive.

Inclusive of the bounding cysteine and phenylalanine, the CDR3 is 18 residues long. The read is trimmed to its CDR3 DNA, 54 bases read in frame from base 1. CDR1 and CDR2 (SEHNR, FQNEAQ) derive from the germline V gene (reference sequence). In the case of this clone: The target of this receptor is not known. The junction shows a germline mismatch at one end, possibly a read error.

Library construction relied on the immunoSEQ multiplex PCR assay. For the multiplex PCR, a mixture combining 60 forward primers for TCR Vbeta segments and 13 reverse primers for TCR Jbeta segments was used. A multiplex PCR assay on genomic DNA amplified the CDR3 region of rearranged TCR beta genes. Amplified TCR beta libraries were sequenced as 87-base-pair reads on the Illumina HiSeq System. Turning to the authors' computational methods: A later analysis tallied 75 million to 95 million unique TCR beta chains across the roughly 610 repertoires, and some 10 million of those chains were shared by two or more donors. A nearest-neighbor algorithm error-corrected the raw reads and collapsed the reads into unique sequences, merging closely related sequences to remove PCR and sequencing errors. To assign V, D and J gene segments, CDR3 sequences were aligned to IMGT reference sequences. For a sequence to be retained, at least a six-nucleotide match to both a V gene segment and a J gene segment was required. A rearrangement counted as productive if the CDR3 had no stop codons and remained in frame with V and J, and every other rearrangement counted as non-productive. CDR3 was defined by IMGT convention, running from the second conserved V-encoded cysteine to the conserved J-encoded phenylalanine. In an earlier analysis of more than 550 of the donors, sequences lacking an unambiguous match to a single V gene segment were excluded. An earlier analysis of approximately 590 of the donors classified V segments as functional when productive rearrangements were above 56.7% and as segregating when the standard deviation between donors was above 5%. To diagnose cytomegalovirus status from the catalog of TCR beta chain sequences, a statistical classification framework was built. In a later analysis, V and J genes were assigned by comparing TCR nucleotide sequences against IMGT/GENE-DB human TR gene sequences. A later analysis assigned CDR3 sequences and most-parsimonious VDJ recombination scenarios with the TCRdist pipeline. In a later analysis, every TCR beta chain was defined by the combination of its CDR3 amino acid sequence and its V-gene family, and reads without a unique V-gene family were dropped. To address suspected cross-contamination and a sequencing artifact, a later analysis removed over 500 highly shared, low-generation-probability nucleotide sequences. For each public chain, a later analysis derived a clonal expansion index from normalized ranks of inferred template counts within each repertoire. Generation probabilities in a later analysis came from a VDJ recombination model fitted to out-of-frame rearrangements, and those results were checked against IGoR. In a later analysis, hypergeometric tests were used to score TCR-TCR, TCR-HLA and TCR-CMV co-occurrence, with a repertoire-size bias correction applied to TCR pairs. A later analysis estimated false discovery rates by permuting HLA or CMV assignments 20 times. In a later analysis, co-occurring TCRs were grouped using DBSCAN, with TCRdist sequence similarity added in when clustering inside HLA-allele-positive subsets. Repertoires with fewer than 30,000 or more than 120,000 public chains, plus five repertoires with anomalous nucleotide sharing, were excluded from co-occurrence clustering. Drawn from immuneACCESS, this table holds only the in-frame rearrangements with V and J called that TCRdb kept. Clones are partly lost; checked studies trace under half to an unresolved V gene and leave the rest unexplained. Clone size and the V and J calls come from that table; the DNA yielded D and trimming. For this sample there are more than 110,000 clones; around 79% appear just once. The ten largest clones take up roughly 2.8% of the sample.

Here is what the overall study found, with its caveats: A later analysis found that HLA-associated TCR beta chains were more clonally expanded and had lower generation probabilities than equally common non-associated chains. Sequencing depth was assumed to be roughly uniform across donors in the presence/absence analyses, though that assumption may not hold. Cytomegalovirus status was reported to be diagnosed by the classifier with high specificity and sensitivity in both the original and validation cohorts. A group of highly shared sequence variants was considered likely to be a technical artifact of the sequencing pipeline. Linkage disequilibrium might explain the correlated functional status among segregating V segments, but an unknown experimental factor could not be excluded. Broadly in line with IMGT annotations, most TCR beta V segments showed up in productive rearrangements about 87% or about 30% of the time in an earlier analysis of about 500 of the donors. Because some donors lacked HLA typing at each locus, the association tests relied only on the typed subset. Because counts were too low, roughly 16 rarely observed V segments, including chromosome 9 orphons, were left out of the earlier analysis of roughly 600 of the donors. A later genetic analysis associated a missense DCLRE1C variant with V-gene and J-gene trimming of TCR beta chains, and an independent cohort replicated the association. A further reported finding was that TCR beta sequences accurately predicted the HLA-A and HLA-B alleles for most subjects in the first cohort. Compared with the approximately 670-donor mean, donors in an Asian-associated ancestry cluster had fewer N-insertions in productive TCRs, according to a later genetic analysis. In a later analysis, the rate of TCR association differed among HLA loci, with DRB1 alleles having the most associated TCRs and HLA-C alleles having the fewest. The study listed 170 or so TCR beta chains as associated with cytomegalovirus. It was suggested by the authors that the approach could potentially be generalized to other disease states and immunological phenotypes. Most CMV-associated TCR beta chains appeared to be HLA-restricted in a later analysis, and the HLA associations seemed to be driven largely by CMV exposure. The only immune exposure information available for the cohort was CMV serostatus. Several of the top co-occurrence clusters appeared to be linked to parvovirus B19, influenza, CMV and Epstein-Barr virus, according to a later analysis. Most TCR sequences were seen in very few donors, while some public TCRs were found in many individuals. Assigning TCR associations to individual alleles was difficult when HLA alleles, especially DR and DQ, strongly co-occurred. Some IMGT-functional V segments, including TRBV6-2 and TRBV6-3, could not be told apart with the 87-base-pair reads, so those segments were excluded. At a false discovery rate of 0.05, a later analysis linked 16,951 TCR beta sequences to specific HLA alleles. In vitro tests confirmed that three of the cytomegalovirus-associated TCR beta chains recognize cytomegalovirus antigens. The cohort was sequenced for TCR beta chains only, and without alpha or paired-chain data the features that could be detected were limited.

The cohort consisted of fewer than 700 healthy bone marrow donors. At the time of sampling, all cohort members were nominally healthy, though unrecorded immune exposures were likely present. The donor was CMV seronegative and belonged to the group of 352 seronegative cohort members. A peripheral blood sample was provided by each donor, and peripheral blood mononuclear cells were used for TCR beta sequencing. The Qiagen DNeasy Blood Extraction Kit was used to extract genomic DNA from the blood cell samples. The chain uses TRBV7-9 and TRBJ1-2; 7 middle bases align to TRBD1. The source material was PBMCs. The receptor's source is a male donor in good health and CMV-seronegative. The DNA sequence is as follows: TGTTCCAGCAGCTCCGCCTCGGGAGGGACAGTTAACCCCGCTTCCTACACCTTC. Translated, this is CSSSSASGGTVNPASYTF.